A single sample is the source of the 20 T cell receptor beta chains below, sequenced in a study of response to subunit inactivated influenza vaccine. TCRdb reanalysed the RT-PCR reads using MiXCR and keeps one entry per CDR3 protein. The repertoire consists of some 500,000 distinct CDR3 sequences, with approximately 24% occurring once and the leading ten covering around 2%. This specimen consisted of CD4+ T cells sorted from PBMCs, obtained more than 4 days after vaccination. The source is a man aged 50 or older who received an inactivated influenza vaccine.

DNA for the CDR3: TGCAGTCCCGAGACCGGGACTAGGGGGCAGACCCAGTACTTC. Amino acids: CSPETGTRGQTQYF. V and J are TRBV20-1 and TRBJ2-5, with a weak D call TRBD2 (8 bases). The V end lost 8 bases, the J end lost 6 bases, and 22 bases lay between the germline ends. The CDR3 runs 14 residues. The V gene's germline CDR1 is DFQATT and CDR2 SNEGSKA (reference sequence).

This clonotype was observed a few times. V is TRBV7-2 and J is TRBJ1-2; 9 bases line up with TRBD1. CDR1 is SGHTA and CDR2 is FQGNSA in the germline V gene. V was clipped by 3 bases and J by 5 bases; unmatched bases: 10. This CDR3 has 16 residues. CDR3 coding DNA: TGTGCCAGCAGCTTGGTGACAGGGGGTTACAATTATGGCTACACCTTC. It encodes CASSLVTGGYNYGYTF.

CDR3 sequence reads: CASSPEYNEKLFF. CDR3 in DNA: TGTGCCAGCAGCCCCGAATATAATGAAAAACTGTTTTTT. V usage is TRBV7-9 and J usage is TRBJ1-4, with D uncertain. The CDR3 has 13 amino acids. Trimming removed 5 bases from V and 4 bases from J, with 8 bases in between. Germline CDR1 is SEHNR and CDR2 is FQNEAQ (reference sequence).

This clonotype was seen more than once but under ten times. The gene calls are TRBV11-1 and TRBJ2-1; the D gene is possibly TRBD2 (6 bases). CDR1 is SGHAT and CDR2 is FQDESV in the germline V gene (reference sequence). Trimming removed 3 bases at V and 5 bases at J, with 26 bases between. The CDR3 runs 19 residues. CDR3 amino acids: CASSLGRNLGRPTDNEQFF. In DNA form, the CDR3 reads TGTGCCAGCAGCTTGGGCCGCAACCTCGGGAGACCAACTGACAATGAGCAGTTCTTC. The full variable domain, rest sourced from reference TRBV11-1 and TRBJ2-1, is EAEVAQSPRYKITEKSQAVAFWCDPISGHATLYWYRQILGQGPELLVQFQDESVVDDSQLPKDRFSAERLKGVDSTLKIQPAELGDSAMYLCASSLGRNLGRPTDNEQFFGPGTRLTVL.

This clonotype was seen a few times. This sequence joins TRBV7-7 and TRBJ2-7; perhaps TRBD2 as D (6 bases). CDR1 and CDR2 (germline): SSHAT, FNYEAQ (reference sequence). V was trimmed by 1 base and J by 4 bases, leaving 17 bases between them. This CDR3 region has 16 residues. The CDR3 loop is CASSLELEGGLYEQYF. In nucleotides, the CDR3 is TGTGCCAGCAGCTTAGAGTTAGAGGGAGGTCTGTACGAGCAGTACTTC.

The count of this clonotype is one. The rearrangement uses TRBV5-1 and TRBJ1-1; D ambiguous. CDR1 and CDR2 (germline): SGHRS, YFSETQ. Between the trimmed V and J ends, which lost 5 bases and 2 bases, there was a span of 13 bases. The CDR3 has 14 residues. The CDR3 DNA sequence: TGCGCCAGCAGGCTGACACCGACTAACACTGAAGCTTTCTTT. As protein: CASRLTPTNTEAFF.

V usage is TRBV12-3 or TRBV12-4 and J usage is TRBJ2-1; D is unclear. V lost 3 bases and J lost 4, with 7 bases in between. The CDR3 contains 13 residues. The CDR3 sequence: CASSFGEYNEQFF. CDR3 nucleotide sequence: TGTGCCAGCAGTTTTGGAGAATACAATGAGCAGTTCTTC.

The V gene is TRBV6-2 or TRBV6-3, the J gene TRBJ2-3; no reliable D call. Per the germline V gene, CDR1 is MNHEY and CDR2 is SVGEGT. Trimming removed 6 bases at V and 5 bases at J, with 21 bases between. The CDR3 runs 16 residues. DNA for the CDR3: TGTGCCAGCAGCCCCCACTTCATAGTCACCGGAGATACGCAGTATTTT. It translates to CASSPHFIVTGDTQYF.

In its sample, this clonotype was seen a few times. The chain carries TRBV10-3 and TRBJ2-2; the D gene is possibly TRBD1 (5 bases). The CDR3 sequence is 13 residues long. In germline, CDR1 is ENHRY, CDR2 SYGVKD. Trimming shortened V by 6 bases and J by 7 bases, and 12 bases separated the two germline ends. The DNA for the CDR3 is TGTGCCATCAGGGGAACAGGTGGCGGGGAGCTGTTTTTT. Its protein product is CAIRGTGGGELFF.

This clonotype has a handful of counts. V usage is TRBV7-2 and J usage is TRBJ1-5; tentatively, D is TRBD1 (6 bases). This CDR3 spans 11 amino acids. The V gene lost 8 bases and the J gene lost 6 bases, with 8 bases spanning the gap. Germline CDR1 SGHTA, CDR2 FQGNSA. The CDR3 loop reads CASGGTQPQHF. DNA of the CDR3: TGTGCCAGCGGGGGCACTCAGCCCCAGCATTTT. Full variable domain (outside the CDR3, taken from reference TRBV7-2 and TRBJ1-5): GAGVSQSPSNKVTEKGKDVELRCDPISGHTALYWYRQSLGQGLEFLIYFQGNSAPDKSGLPSDRFSAERTGGSVSTLTIQRTQQEDSAVYLCASGGTQPQHFGDGTRLSIL.

This clonotype was detected only a few times. This chain connects TRBV5-6 to TRBJ2-1; 7 positions agree with TRBD1. The V gene end was trimmed by 5 bases and the J gene end by 0 bases; junction bases not matched to a gene: 8. CDR1 is SGHDT and CDR2 is YYEEEE in the germline V gene. The CDR3 runs to 16 residues. Here the CDR3 reads CASSSNRGRSYNEQFF. DNA for the CDR3: TGTGCCAGCAGTAGCAACAGGGGCCGCTCCTACAATGAGCAGTTCTTC.

This clonotype was picked up many times. The CDR3 DNA sequence: TGCGCCAGCAGCTTGGATTCCACTAGCGGGGGCTACGAGCAGTACTTC. This encodes CASSLDSTSGGYEQYF. This rearrangement joins TRBV5-1 to TRBJ2-7; 11 bases map to TRBD2. This CDR3 contains 16 residues. Per the germline V gene, CDR1 is SGHRS and CDR2 is YFSETQ. Trimming removed 0 bases from V and 3 bases from J; junction bases left unmatched: 5.

This chain links TRBV6-1 with TRBJ1-4; no definite D call. The CDR3 contains 15 residues. The germline gives CDR1 MNHNS, CDR2 SASEGT. V gave up 5 bases and J gave up 5 bases, with 15 bases separating them. The CDR3 loop reads CASSTPGVTNEKLFF. The CDR3 DNA sequence: TGTGCCAGCAGTACCCCAGGAGTAACGAATGAAAAACTGTTTTTT.

This clonotype was counted ten times or more. The chain uses TRBV27 and TRBJ2-2; 7 positions agree with TRBD1. The germline V gene encodes CDR1 MNHEY and CDR2 SMNVEV (reference sequence). CDR3 length equals 15 residues. After removal of 3 bases from V and 1 base from J, the junction contained 2 bases not matched to a gene. The CDR3 sequence is CASSFRTGNTGELFF. DNA of the CDR3: TGTGCCAGCAGTTTCCGGACAGGGAACACCGGGGAGCTGTTTTTT.

The chain is built from TRBV10-2 and TRBJ2-2, with TRBD2 matching 10 bases. V gave up 6 bases and J gave up 0 bases; unmatched junction bases: 4. Germline CDR1 and CDR2: WSHSY and SAAADI. The length of the CDR3 is 16 residues. CDR3 amino acids: CASRRTSGPNTGELFF. The CDR3 nucleotides read TGCGCCAGCAGAAGGACTAGCGGACCGAACACCGGGGAGCTGTTTTTT.

At least ten counts were recorded for this clonotype. The chain employs TRBV7-6 and TRBJ2-7; a possible D gene is TRBD1 (6 bases). The CDR3 totals 13 residues. The V end lost 4 bases, the J end lost 0 bases, and 7 bases lay between the germline ends. Per the germline V gene, CDR1 is SGHVS and CDR2 is FNYEAQ. The CDR3 DNA follows: TGTGCCAGCAGCTCGGACAGCTCCTACGAGCAGTACTTC. Protein product: CASSSDSSYEQYF.

The chain couples TRBV6-5 to TRBJ1-6; TRBD1 matches at 7 bases. The CDR3 loop spans 17 amino acids. V lost 0 bases and J lost 4; bases outside the gene matches: 6. CDR1 and CDR2 from the germline V gene are MNHEY and SVGAGI. The CDR3 region has the DNA TGTGCCAGCAGTTACTCGAACGGGGGACAGTATAATTCACCCCTCCACTTT. It specifies CASSYSNGGQYNSPLHF.

This clonotype was seen a few times. The rearrangement joins TRBV12-3 or TRBV12-4 to TRBJ1-1; 9 positions agree with TRBD1. This CDR3 is 15 amino acids long. V gave up 8 bases and J gave up 0 bases; unmatched junction bases: 7. CDR3 coding DNA: TGTGCCAGCGCGTTAGGGACAGGGTTGAACACTGAAGCTTTCTTT. This codes for CASALGTGLNTEAFF.

The chain joins TRBV7-2 to TRBJ2-5, with D hard to call. Trimming stripped 1 base from V and 5 bases from J, with 8 bases between. There are 13 residues in the CDR3. The V gene's germline CDR1 is SGHTA and CDR2 FQGNSA. The CDR3: CASSLDPSETQYF. The CDR3 region has the DNA TGTGCCAGCAGCTTAGACCCATCCGAGACCCAGTACTTC.

V usage is TRBV10-3 and J usage is TRBJ1-6; D uncertain. Between the trimmed V and J ends, which lost 2 bases and 5 bases, there was a span of 10 bases. This CDR3 region has 15 residues. From germline, CDR1 is ENHRY and CDR2 SYGVKD. CDR3 sequence: CAISEMGSNNSPLHF. CDR3 DNA sequence: TGTGCCATCAGTGAGATGGGTTCCAATAATTCACCCCTCCACTTT.